What follows is one TCR beta chain and its context. Clones were read by immunoSEQ multiplex PCR, and TCRdb kept only the in-frame ones, dropping some. Of tens of thousands of clones listed, roughly 80% are singletons. The V end lost 5 bases, the J end lost 0 bases, and 14 bases lay between the germline ends. The CDR3 is 16 residues long. Germline V gene data show CDR1 as MNHNY and CDR2 as SVGAGI (reference sequence). The data derive from a study of blood T cell repertoires in COVID-19. The wider study: Both acute and convalescent COVID-19 samples were obtained from the United States, Italy and Spain.

The V call is TRBV6-6, the J call TRBJ1-5, with a weak D call TRBD1 (6 bases). The clonotype comes from a human donor in a cohort sampled during active or convalescent COVID-19. The sample taken for sequencing was peripheral blood. The CDR3 loop is CASSPSDSYSNQPQHF. The CDR3 DNA is TGTGCCAGCAGTCCCTCGGACAGTTATAGCAATCAGCCCCAGCATTTT.